The source of this TCR beta chain is a study of OX40 agonist ivuxolimab in advanced cancers. Study overall: While on treatment, patients had intravenous ivuxolimab at 0.01 to 10 mg/kg every 2 weeks. Notes on the study in general: More expanded clones were found, on average, in CD8+ than in CD4+ T cells.

As for this clone: The antigen is not known.

CDR1 and CDR2 (germline): MNHEY, SMNVEV (reference sequence). V was cut by 6 bases and J by 7 bases, with 6 bases left in between. The CDR3 is 11 residues long. Profiled with immunoSEQ multiplex PCR; TCRdb holds only in-frame clones, not every one. Of 50,000 or so clones listed, approximately 85% are singletons. The sample here was CD4+ or CD8+ T cells sorted from blood, taken in a trial of the OX40 agonist ivuxolimab. The rearrangement joins TRBV27 to TRBJ2-2; D unclear. The receptor was derived from an adult with an advanced solid tumor such as melanoma, head and neck, liver or kidney cancer. The CDR3 spells CASRESGELFF. CDR3 DNA sequence: TGTGCCAGCAGAGAGAGCGGGGAGCTGTTTTTT.